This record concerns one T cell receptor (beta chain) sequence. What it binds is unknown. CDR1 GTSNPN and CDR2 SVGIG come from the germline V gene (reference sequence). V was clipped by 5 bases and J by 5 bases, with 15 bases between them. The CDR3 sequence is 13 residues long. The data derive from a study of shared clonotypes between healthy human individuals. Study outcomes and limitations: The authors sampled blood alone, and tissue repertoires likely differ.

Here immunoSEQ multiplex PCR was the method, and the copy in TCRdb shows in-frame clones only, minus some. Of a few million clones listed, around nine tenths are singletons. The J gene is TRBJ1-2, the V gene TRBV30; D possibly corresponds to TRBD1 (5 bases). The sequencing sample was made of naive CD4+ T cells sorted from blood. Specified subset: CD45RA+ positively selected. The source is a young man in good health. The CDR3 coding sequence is TGTGCCTGGTCCCTAAGGGGAGAATATGGCTACACCTTC. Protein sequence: CAWSLRGEYGYTF.